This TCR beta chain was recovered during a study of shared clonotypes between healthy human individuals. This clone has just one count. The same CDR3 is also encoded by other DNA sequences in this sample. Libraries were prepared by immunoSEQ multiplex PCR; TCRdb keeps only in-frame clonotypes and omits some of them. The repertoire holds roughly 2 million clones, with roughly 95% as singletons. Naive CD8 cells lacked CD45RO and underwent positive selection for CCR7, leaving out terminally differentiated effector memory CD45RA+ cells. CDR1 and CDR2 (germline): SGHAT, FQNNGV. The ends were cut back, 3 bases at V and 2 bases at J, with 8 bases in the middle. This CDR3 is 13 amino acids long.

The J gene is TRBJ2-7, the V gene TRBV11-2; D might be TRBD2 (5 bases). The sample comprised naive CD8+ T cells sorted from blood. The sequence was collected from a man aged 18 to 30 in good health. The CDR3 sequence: CASSFSGTYEQYF. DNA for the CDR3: TGTGCCAGCAGCTTCAGCGGAACCTACGAGCAGTACTTC.